Listed below are T cell receptor beta chains from one sample, sequenced in a study of blood T cell repertoires in COVID-19. Clones were sequenced by immunoSEQ multiplex PCR, and TCRdb holds only the in-frame ones, with some missing. The sample carries under 150,000 clones, 70% to 85% recorded once. Sample: peripheral blood. These receptor sequences come from a woman older than 75 in a cohort sampled during active or convalescent COVID-19. The conserved cysteine and the conserved F or W are not part of the CDR3 here.

ASSYGDTNTEAF,TRBJ1-1,TRBV5-4
ASSPAWTVLNTIY,TRBJ1-3,TRBV7-9
ASSLVGTGGNISPLH,TRBJ1-6,TRBV11-2
ASSLVGAPGQPQH,TRBJ1-5,TRBV7-2
ASSRIGELF,TRBJ2-2,TRBV18
ASTQTADEAF,TRBJ1-1,TRBV7-2
ASLQPPRDPGTSGANVLT,TRBJ2-6,TRBV10-1
ASSWGRTSAEQY,TRBJ2-7,TRBV7-9
SVPGPGPANYGYT,TRBJ1-2,TRBV29-1
ASRIGGAGTEAF,TRBJ1-1,TRBV3-1/TRBV3-2
ASSLNVLVGTGGTDTQY,TRBJ2-3,TRBV7-9
ASSLRTGADTQY,TRBJ2-3,TRBV5-1
ASSTLDKLSGANVLT,TRBJ2-6,TRBV28
ASSLQGSLTEAF,TRBJ1-1,TRBV7-9
ASSVVPGRDTQY,TRBJ2-3,TRBV9
ASGQSSYEQY,TRBJ2-7,TRBV5-4
ASSSTGGAVPNEQF,TRBJ2-1,TRBV7-6
ASSHFDSLAGVYNEQF,TRBJ2-1,TRBV3-1/TRBV3-2
ASSNTLRTGTETQY,TRBJ2-5,TRBV27
ASSLGPVYNSPLH,TRBJ1-6,TRBV7-2
ASSALVRIEDGYT,TRBJ1-2,TRBV19
ASSLTGQGAPEAF,TRBJ1-1,TRBV5-6
ASSYFPTGGGSPLH,TRBJ1-6,TRBV6-5
ASSPQGAGANVLT,TRBJ2-6,TRBV28
ASSQDQGTYGYT,TRBJ1-2,TRBV4-1
ASSLAGRGRREKLF,TRBJ1-4,TRBV7-9
ASSYSPGQGSPLH,TRBJ1-6,TRBV6-6
ASSPRGGVSNQPQH,TRBJ1-5,TRBV6-6
ASSEGGVGADTQY,TRBJ2-3,TRBV6-6
ASVSGQGGTGELF,TRBJ2-2,TRBV6-5
ASSPPDRDSYEQY,TRBJ2-7,TRBV18
ASSIGTGSYGELF,TRBJ2-2,TRBV19
ASSVVVSGADNEQF,TRBJ2-1,TRBV9
ASSYTTGGNEKLF,TRBJ1-4,TRBV6-5
ASSLNPQDNQPQH,TRBJ1-5,TRBV11-2
ASSMSGVTDTQY,TRBJ2-3,TRBV19
ASSPKTASSYNEQF,TRBJ2-1,TRBV7-3
ASSPNRASNQPQH,TRBJ1-5,TRBV4-1
ASSFPGRDLNQPQH,TRBJ1-5,TRBV28
ASSPPLAGVVNVLT,TRBJ2-6,TRBV19
ASSPSDRDTDTQY,TRBJ2-3,TRBV19
ASSKPQENTEAF,TRBJ1-1,TRBV6-6
ASSLAGQSTDTQY,TRBJ2-3,TRBV5-1
SAITGTGGFIAF,TRBJ1-1,TRBV29-1
ASSLKTGAEKLF,TRBJ1-4,TRBV5-4
ASSTRQGAGNRELF,TRBJ2-2,TRBV6-2/TRBV6-3
ASSLSLGTGIRGYT,TRBJ1-2,TRBV5-6
ASSWMGQGAEKLF,TRBJ1-4,TRBV5-1
SVEDQASPPNYGYT,TRBJ1-2,TRBV29-1
ASSSDRFNEKLF,TRBJ1-4,TRBV27